This entry concerns a single TCR beta chain. Its antigen is unknown. The TRB libraries of cDNA were built by UMI-labeled 5' RACE. TCRdb reprocessed the 5' RACE reads and keeps a single row for each CDR3 protein, giving no DNA. This sample contains approximately 140,000 distinct CDR3 sequences. The data were obtained in a study of CXCR3-negative and CXCR3-positive naive CD8 T cells. Study findings and constraints: A higher hydrophobicity marked the TRB CDR3s of CXCR3-positive naive cells versus CXCR3-negative naive cells.

This CDR3 has 13 amino acids. Per germline, CDR1 SQVTM and CDR2 ANQGSEA. The sample comprised naive CXCR3+ CD8+ T cells from blood. This sample's subset: CD45RO-CCR7+CD27+CD95- naive CD8+ T cells expressing CXCR3 (TNR3+). The rearrangement joins TRBV29-1 to TRBJ1-2; as DNA is missing, the TRBD1 call by TCRdb cannot be tested. The receptor's source is a human donor in good health. Some clones in this sample may be carry-over from other donors' samples. CDR3: CSVRGDFNYGYTF.